One sample yielded the 10 T cell receptor beta chains listed below, sequenced in a study of cytomegalovirus exposure and HLA in healthy donors. Data came from immunoSEQ multiplex PCR; TCRdb stores just in-frame clones and leaves some out. Among 130,000 to 150,000 clones listed, 70% to 90% were seen once. The sequencing sample was made of PBMCs. The source is a woman aged 18 to 35 in good health and CMV-seropositive.

The chain carries TRBV5-5 and TRBJ1-5; TRBD1 matches at 8 bases. Trimming cost V 2 bases and J 4 bases; bases outside gene matches: 8. This CDR3 is 16 amino acids long. Germline-derived CDR1 and CDR2 are SGHKS and YYEKEE (reference sequence). CDR3: CASSLAPGQGNQPQHF. The CDR3 DNA reads as TGTGCCAGCAGCTTAGCGCCCGGACAGGGAAATCAGCCCCAGCATTTT.

This chain uses TRBV2 with TRBJ2-1; D gene uncertain. This CDR3 region has 13 residues. Germline values: CDR1 SNHLY, CDR2 FYNNEI. V gave up 7 bases and J gave up 3 bases, with 10 bases separating them. The CDR3 sequence is CASTTSYYNEQFF. The DNA of the CDR3 is TGTGCCAGCACCACCTCCTACTACAATGAGCAGTTCTTC.

This clone has more than one count but fewer than ten. This sample also contains other DNA sequences that code for the same CDR3. The chain uses TRBV5-4 and TRBJ1-1; tentatively, D is TRBD1 (6 bases). The CDR3 totals 13 residues. Looked up from germline, CDR1 is SGHNT and CDR2 is YYREEE (reference sequence). Between the trimmed V and J ends, which lost 0 bases and 8 bases, there was a span of 11 bases. The CDR3 DNA reads as TGTGCCAGCAGCTTGGGCGGTACAGGGGAAGCTTTCTTT. As protein: CASSLGGTGEAFF.

The chain is built from TRBV19 and TRBJ2-1, with D uncertain. CDR1 LNHDA and CDR2 SQIVND come from the germline V gene (reference sequence). V was shortened by 6 bases and J by 8 bases, with 14 bases between the two germline ends. This CDR3 spans 13 amino acids. CDR3 sequence (DNA): TGTGCCAGTAGCTCTACTAAAAGCGATGAGCAGTTCTTC. Its protein product is CASSSTKSDEQFF. The full variable domain, in which reference TRBV19 and TRBJ2-1 provide the parts outside the CDR3, is DGGITQSPKYLFRKEGQNVTLSCEQNLNHDAMYWYRQDPGQGLRLIYYSQIVNDFQKGDIAEGYSVSREKKESFPLTVTSAQKNPTAFYLCASSSTKSDEQFFGPGTRLTVL.

The chain combines TRBV28 with TRBJ2-7; D is possibly TRBD2 (6 bases). Per germline, CDR1 MDHEN and CDR2 SYDVKM. The V and J ends lost 2 bases and 5 bases respectively, with 13 bases between them. The CDR3 is made up of 14 amino acids. CDR3 nucleotide sequence: TGTGCCAGCAGTTTAAGACTAGAAACCGACGAGCAGTACTTC. This encodes CASSLRLETDEQYF.

J is TRBJ2-7 and V is TRBV30; 7 bases map to TRBD1. CDR1 is GTSNPN, CDR2 SVGIG, per germline (reference sequence). The CDR3 has 14 amino acids. Trimming at V came to 0 bases and at J to 4 bases, leaving 6 bases not matched to a gene. DNA of the CDR3: TGTGCCTGGAGTGTAGTGAGGGGGCGGTACGAGCAGTACTTC. Encoded protein: CAWSVVRGRYEQYF.

The chain recombines TRBV5-6 with TRBJ1-6; D possibly corresponds to TRBD1 (5 bases). This CDR3 has 14 residues. CDR1 is SGHDT, CDR2 YYEEEE, per germline. The V gene lost 0 bases and the J gene lost 10 bases, with 11 bases spanning the gap. CDR3 sequence (DNA): TGTGCCAGCAGCTTGGCCGGGGGGAACTCACCCCTCCACTTT. Amino acids: CASSLAGGNSPLHF.

The chain couples TRBV7-8 to TRBJ1-1; TRBD1 matches 7 bases. J gave up 2 bases and V 0 bases, and 3 bases lay outside the gene matches. CDR1 is SGHVS and CDR2 is FQNEAQ in the germline V gene. The CDR3 spans 15 residues. Written as DNA, the CDR3 is TGTGCCAGCAGCTTAGCGGGACAGTATAACACTGAAGCTTTCTTT. It translates to CASSLAGQYNTEAFF.

The CDR3 sequence: CASSPGRRGYEQYF. The DNA for the CDR3 is TGTGCCAGCAGTCCCGGAAGGCGGGGCTACGAGCAGTACTTC. The chain joins TRBV6-5 to TRBJ2-7; the D gene is possibly TRBD2 (6 bases). This CDR3 is 14 amino acids long. Trimming cost V 5 bases and J 3 bases, with 14 bases left between them. The germline V gene encodes CDR1 MNHEY and CDR2 SVGAGI.

The V gene is TRBV9, the J gene TRBJ1-5; weak D call: TRBD1 (5 bases). CDR1 is SGDLS, CDR2 YYNGEE, per germline. This CDR3 is built from 15 residues. Trimming took off 1 base at V and 5 bases at J, with 13 bases between the two ends. CDR3 coding DNA: TGTGCCAGCAGCGTATCGCCGACAGAAGATCAGCCCCAGCATTTT. It specifies CASSVSPTEDQPQHF.